The subject of this entry is one T cell receptor (beta chain). The data were produced by immunoSEQ multiplex PCR, yet TCRdb's version contains in-frame clones alone and is incomplete. The sample lists some 320,000 clones, approximately 87% occurring once. The V end was cut by 3 bases, the J end by 6 bases, with 14 bases between. The CDR3 length is 14 residues. Germline V gene sequence: CDR1 ENHRY, CDR2 SYGVKD. These data originate in a study of blood T cell repertoires in COVID-19. The source of this sequence is a woman aged 25 to 45 who had recovered from COVID-19. The sample consisted of PBMCs or T cells enriched from blood (not recorded which). This chain connects TRBV10-3 to TRBJ1-2, with a weak D call TRBD1 (5 bases). In DNA, the CDR3 is TGTGCCATCAGTGAAGGACACGCGAAGCATGGCTACACCTTC. Its translation: CAISEGHAKHGYTF.